This entry concerns a single T cell receptor beta chain. This sample was taken from a study of blood T cell repertoires in COVID-19. Study background: Spain, Italy and the United States supplied samples that represented acute and convalescent COVID-19. Nucleic acid was either cDNA or gDNA, and it came from T cells, B-cell-depleted T cells, or PBMCs.

The CDR3 sequence is 13 residues long. V was shortened by 1 base and J by 5 bases, with 8 bases between the two germline ends. In germline, CDR1 is SGHNT, CDR2 YENEEA. Under the authors' procedure: Nucleated cell number was recorded as an estimate derived from reference gene primer amplification. This table comes from immunoSEQ multiplex PCR, and its TCRdb copy is limited to in-frame clones, with some not included. The DNA gave D and trimming, while V, J and clone size come from that table. Here the sample spans 200,000 to 250,000 clones, around 83% being singletons. The TCR comes from a woman in her thirties or forties who had recovered from COVID-19. Sample: peripheral blood. The chain couples TRBV11-3 to TRBJ1-1; possibly TRBD1 for D (5 bases). DNA for the CDR3: TGTGCCAGCAGCTTAGTTCAGGGAACTGAAGCTTTCTTT. Its translation is CASSLVQGTEAFF.